The 2 T cell receptor beta chains below all came from one sample that was sequenced in a study of blood T cell repertoires in COVID-19. TCRdb keeps only in-frame clones here, not all; method: immunoSEQ multiplex PCR. The sample lists 100,000 to 120,000 clones; 88% were seen once. The specimen sequenced was peripheral blood. The receptors come from a woman in her forties or fifties with acute or convalescent COVID-19.

The chain couples TRBV5-1 to TRBJ1-4, with TRBD1 matching 8 bases. CDR1 and CDR2 (germline): SGHRS, YFSETQ. The CDR3 is made up of 15 amino acids. V trimming: 0 bases; J trimming: 6 bases; junction bases outside the gene matches: 4. The CDR3 reads CASSLGDRNHEKLFF. CDR3 nucleotide sequence: TGCGCCAGCAGCTTGGGGGACAGGAATCATGAAAAACTGTTTTTT.

This clone has a handful of counts. The chain carries TRBV5-1 and TRBJ2-2; 7 bases line up with TRBD2. V gave up 0 bases and J gave up 6 bases; unmatched junction bases: 11. CDR3 length equals 17 residues. The germline gives CDR1 SGHRS, CDR2 YFSETQ. The CDR3 DNA follows: TGCGCCAGCAGCTTGGCCGTCGGCGGGAGAGGGTCCGGGGAGCTGTTTTTT. Amino acid sequence: CASSLAVGGRGSGELFF.